This passage covers 30 T cell receptor beta chains from one sample sequenced in a study of metastatic and nonmetastatic thyroid tumors. Not a single patient had been given any form of treatment at any point before undergoing thyroid surgery. TCRdb re-clonotyped the PCR reads via MiXCR. The table lists 20,000 to 25,000 clones, 9.5% to 13% of them singletons. Sample: blood. The origin of the receptors is a female donor with papillary thyroid cancer or a benign thyroid nodule (not recorded which). Some clones in this sample may be carry-over from other donors' samples.

V is TRBV5-1 and J is TRBJ2-1; D perhaps matches TRBD2 (5 bases). Trimming took off 0 bases at V and 5 bases at J, with 15 bases between the two ends. The CDR3 consists of 16 residues. Germline V gene data show CDR1 as SGHRS and CDR2 as YFSETQ. CDR3: CASSLASVRVNNEQFF. DNA for the CDR3: TGCGCCAGCAGCTTGGCCAGCGTGAGGGTCAACAATGAGCAGTTCTTC.

This clone was seen repeatedly, ten times or more. The chain has TRBV6-5 and TRBJ2-7; TRBD1 agrees at 8 bases. This CDR3 spans 14 amino acids. Germline V gives CDR1 MNHEY, CDR2 SVGAGI. J lost 7 bases, V lost 0 bases, and 5 bases had no gene match. CDR3 sequence: CASSYSTRGPEQYF. Written as DNA, the CDR3 is TGTGCCAGCAGTTACTCGACCAGGGGGCCTGAGCAGTACTTC.

A few counts support this clone. At one of its ends the junction is not consistent with the germline gene, which may arise from a read error. This chain joins TRBV6-1 and TRBJ2-2; 7 bases align to TRBD2. This CDR3 is built from 15 residues. In germline, CDR1 is MNHNS, CDR2 SASEGT. CDR3 sequence (DNA): TGTGCCAGCACCGAGGGAGGGGCGGGCACCAGGGAGCTGTTTTTT. Amino acid sequence: CASTEGGAGTRELFF.

This clone came up many times. Sequence at one end of the junction differs from germline and may be a read error. The V call is TRBV6-1, the J call TRBJ1-4; the D gene is possibly TRBD1 (5 bases). The germline gives CDR1 MNHNS, CDR2 SASEGT. The CDR3 has 15 residues. As DNA, the CDR3 is TGTGCCAGCAGTTCGTCCTCGGGGGTGGATGAAACACTGTTTTTT. Protein product: CASSSSSGVDETLFF.

This clone was seen many times. The J gene is TRBJ2-7, the V gene TRBV6-5; D is uncertain. V lost 2 bases and J 4 bases, leaving 9 bases between the germline ends. This CDR3 has 13 residues. Germline lookup yields CDR1 MNHEY and CDR2 SVGAGI. Written as DNA, the CDR3 is TGTGCCAGCAGTTACCCACGGGCTTACGAGCAGTACTTC. Residues: CASSYPRAYEQYF.

The chain recombines TRBV12-3 or TRBV12-4 with TRBJ1-5; 8 bases line up with TRBD1. The J call is doubtful: the DNA matches TRBJ2-3 better. The CDR3 extends over 18 amino acids. The CDR3: CASLELGELDRGNQPQYF. The CDR3 DNA reads as TGTGCCAGCCTAGAGTTGGGGGAATTAGACAGGGGCAATCAGCCCCAGTATTTT.

This clone was seen many times. The chain joins TRBV28 to TRBJ2-3; 11 bases line up with TRBD1. Germline V gene lookup returns CDR1 MDHEN and CDR2 SYDVKM. The CDR3 is 20 residues long. The V and J ends lost 5 bases and 1 base, in that order; junction bases with no gene match: 17. CDR3 in amino acids: CASSGWTGGWSGGGTDTQYF. The CDR3 coding sequence is TGTGCCAGCAGTGGGTGGACAGGGGGCTGGAGCGGAGGGGGCACAGATACGCAGTATTTT.

The chain has TRBV20-1 and TRBJ1-1; 9 bases agree with TRBD1. J gave up 6 bases and V 2 bases, and 7 bases lay outside the gene matches. The CDR3 totals 14 residues. CDR1 is DFQATT and CDR2 is SNEGSKA in the germline V gene (reference sequence). CDR3 residues: CSARNGQGYPEAFF. CDR3 nucleotide sequence: TGCAGTGCTAGAAACGGACAGGGGTATCCTGAAGCTTTCTTT.

This sequence joins TRBV20-1 and TRBJ2-4; 8 bases fit TRBD1. Germline V gene data show CDR1 as DFQATT and CDR2 as SNEGSKA (reference sequence). CDR3 length equals 13 residues. V gave up 6 bases and J gave up 3 bases; unmatched junction bases: 4. CDR3 nucleotides: TGCAGTGCGAGGACAGGGAGCAAAAACATTCAGTACTTC. As protein: CSARTGSKNIQYF.

This clone showed up many times. This chain links TRBV19 with TRBJ1-2; tentatively, D is TRBD1 (5 bases). Germline loops: CDR1 LNHDA, CDR2 SQIVND (reference sequence). V lost 3 bases, J lost 6 bases, and 11 bases lay in between. The CDR3 sequence is 13 residues long. CDR3 in DNA: TGTGCCAGTAGTATCGGCCGGGGCCATGGCTACACCTTC. Translated, it gives CASSIGRGHGYTF.

This clone was seen repeatedly, ten times or more. The CDR3 reads CASSPLGEGNIQYF. The CDR3 region has the DNA TGTGCCAGCAGTCCCTTGGGGGAGGGGAACATTCAGTACTTC. The rearrangement uses TRBV12-3 or TRBV12-4 and TRBJ2-4, with 7 bases matching TRBD2. The CDR3 runs 14 residues. J was trimmed by 7 bases and V by 5 bases; bases with no gene match: 8.

In its sample, this clone was seen many times. Other DNA variants within this sample encode the same CDR3. The CDR3 DNA sequence: TGTGCCAGCAGCTCTTATCAGACTGAGAACTATGGCTACACCTTC. Translating it yields CASSSYQTENYGYTF. V is TRBV3-1 and J is TRBJ1-2; no definite D call. The germline V and J ends were trimmed by 5 bases and 2 bases, with 15 bases remaining between them. Germline values: CDR1 LGHDT, CDR2 YNNKEL (reference sequence). This CDR3 is 15 amino acids long.

Many counts were recorded for this clone. The chain is built from TRBV7-6 and TRBJ1-4; 7 bases match TRBD1. Trimming cost V 5 bases and J 6 bases; bases outside gene matches: 6. The germline gives CDR1 SGHVS, CDR2 FNYEAQ. The CDR3 has 14 residues. The CDR3 is CASSLDRNYEKLFF. The CDR3 nucleotides are TGTGCCAGCAGCCTGGACAGGAACTATGAAAAACTGTTTTTT. The full variable domain, its missing parts supplied by reference TRBV7-6 and TRBJ1-4, is GAGVSQSPRYKVTKRGQDVALRCDPISGHVSLYWYRQALGQGPEFLTYFNYEAQQDKSGLPNDRFSAERPEGSISTLTIQRTEQRDSAMYRCASSLDRNYEKLFFGSGTQLSVL.

This clone was recorded many times. The chain combines TRBV30 with TRBJ1-5; the D is unclear. Trimming removed 4 bases at V and 9 bases at J, with 16 bases between. The CDR3 extends over 13 amino acids. The germline gives CDR1 GTSNPN, CDR2 SVGIG (reference sequence). The CDR3 coding sequence is TGTGCCTGGACCCAAATTAATGGTTCGCCCCAGCATTTT. Translation: CAWTQINGSPQHF.

The chain is built from TRBV27 and TRBJ2-7; the D gene is possibly TRBD1 (6 bases). CDR1 is MNHEY, CDR2 SMNVEV, per germline (reference sequence). Trimming cost V 3 bases and J 5 bases, with 17 bases left between them. The CDR3 loop spans 15 amino acids. The CDR3 spells CASSLGIQGKDEQYF. CDR3 nucleotides: TGTGCCAGCAGTTTGGGAATACAGGGCAAGGACGAGCAGTACTTC.

This clone was seen repeatedly, ten times or more. The genes are TRBV19 and TRBJ1-5; D is unclear. CDR3 size: 16 residues. Trimming cost V 5 bases and J 4 bases, with 18 bases left between them. Germline assignment: CDR1 LNHDA and CDR2 SQIVND (reference sequence). The CDR3 nucleotides are TGTGCCAGTAGTTACCGGACCGTCGGATTTAATCAGCCCCAGCATTTT. It translates to CASSYRTVGFNQPQHF. The variable domain in full, with the rest retrieved from reference TRBV19 and TRBJ1-5, is DGGITQSPKYLFRKEGQNVTLSCEQNLNHDAMYWYRQDPGQGLRLIYYSQIVNDFQKGDIAEGYSVSREKKESFPLTVTSAQKNPTAFYLCASSYRTVGFNQPQHFGDGTRLSIL.

This clone was counted many times. This rearrangement joins TRBV11-1 to TRBJ2-3; 9 nucleotides align to TRBD2. The CDR3 spans 15 residues. The V gene's germline CDR1 is SGHAT and CDR2 FQDESV (reference sequence). The J segment lost 2 bases and the V segment lost 5 bases, leaving 5 bases of the junction unmatched. CDR3 bases: TGTGCCAGCAGCCCCCCTAGCGGGGCCACAGATACGCAGTATTTT. Translated, it gives CASSPPSGATDTQYF.

Notes on this clone: Possible read error: a much larger clone is one base away. The rearrangement uses TRBV2 and TRBJ1-1, with D perhaps TRBD1 (5 bases). V lost 11 bases and J lost 1, with 14 bases in between. CDR3 length: 13 residues. CDR1 SNHLY and CDR2 FYNNEI come from the germline V gene. CDR3 region: CAAVDTPNTEAFF. The DNA of the CDR3 is TGTGCCGCAGTGGACACTCCGAACACTGAAGCTTTCTTT.

The sample holds a few counts of this clone. One base away lies a much larger clone, so this may be a sequencing read error. The chain joins TRBV15 to TRBJ2-5; either TRBD1 or TRBD2 may supply D (5 bases each). CDR3 length: 17 amino acids. Germline loops: CDR1 LNHNV, CDR2 YYDKDF (reference sequence). Deletions cut 3 bases from V and 2 bases from J, with 19 bases between. CDR3 nucleotides: TGTGCCACCAGCAGTGATCCACCCGGGACGCAACAAGAGACCCAGTACTTC. Amino acid sequence: CATSSDPPGTQQETQYF. The full variable domain, in which reference TRBV15 and TRBJ2-5 provide the parts outside the CDR3, is DAMVIQNPRYQVTQFGKPVTLSCSQTLNHNVMYWYQQKSSQAPKLLFHYYDKDFNNEADTPDNFQSRRPNTSFCFLDIRSPGLGDTAMYLCATSSDPPGTQQETQYFGPGTRLLVL.

The chain carries TRBV6-1 and TRBJ2-7; D is uncertain. The germline CDR1 and CDR2 sequences are MNHNS and SASEGT. V was clipped by 6 bases and J by 5 bases, with 11 bases between them. The CDR3 has 12 amino acids. This chain's CDR3 is CASSSTWHEQYF. The CDR3 bases are TGTGCCAGCAGCTCGACATGGCACGAGCAGTACTTC.

At least ten counts were recorded for this clone. The rearrangement joins TRBV27 to TRBJ2-7, with 12 nucleotides matching TRBD2. The germline CDR1 and CDR2 sequences are MNHEY and SMNVEV (reference sequence). After removal of 5 bases from V and 4 bases from J, the junction contained 9 bases not matched to a gene. This CDR3 has 16 residues. DNA for the CDR3: TGTGCCAGCAGTCCACATTCGACTAGCGGGAGTTACGAGCAGTACTTC. Translated: CASSPHSTSGSYEQYF.

This clone was seen ten or more times. The chain employs TRBV5-1 and TRBJ2-1; 7 nucleotides align to TRBD1. Germline V lookup: CDR1 SGHRS, CDR2 YFSETQ. V shed 3 bases, J shed 1 base, and the junction held 13 bases outside the gene matches. The CDR3 contains 18 residues. CDR3 coding DNA: TGCGCCAGCAGCTCCTACCCGAAGACAGGGTGGTCCTACAATGAGCAGTTCTTC. Its translation is CASSSYPKTGWSYNEQFF.

The table lists this clone with many counts. This chain connects TRBV11-2 to TRBJ2-7, with D uncertain. The CDR3 consists of 15 residues. CDR1 and CDR2 (germline): SGHAT, FQNNGV. Deletions cut 0 bases from V and 4 bases from J, with 13 bases between. CDR3 DNA sequence: TGTGCCAGCAGCTTAGATTTTGTCAGGCAGTACGAGCAGTACTTC. It is translated as CASSLDFVRQYEQYF.

This clone was counted only a few times. This may be a read error, as it is one base from a much larger clone. The conserved final phenylalanine or tryptophan is absent from the CDR3, which likely points to a read error. The rearrangement links TRBV12-3 or TRBV12-4 to TRBJ2-5; 7 bases agree with TRBD1. V dropped 7 bases and J dropped 0; count of bases not matched to a gene: 8. The CDR3 spans 15 residues. In nucleotides, the CDR3 is TGTGCCAGCACCGATCTAACAGGGGACCAAGAGACCCAGTACCTC. As protein: CASTDLTGDQETQYL.

As to this clone: A read error may be the cause here, since a much bigger clone is one base away. The chain carries TRBV2 and TRBJ2-1; 9 nucleotides align to TRBD2. Losses at the gene ends were 8 bases for V and 6 bases for J; bases not matched to a gene: 14. The CDR3 contains 16 residues. Germline V gene lookup returns CDR1 SNHLY and CDR2 FYNNEI. CDR3 loop: CASSGLAFRIGNEQFF. The CDR3 coding sequence is TGTGCCAGCTCCGGACTAGCGTTTAGGATAGGCAATGAGCAGTTCTTC.

As for this clone: Since a much larger clone is just one base distant, this may be a read error. The chain recombines TRBV3-1 with TRBJ2-1; D not certain. V was pared by 0 bases and J by 5 bases, with 11 bases between. Germline V lookup: CDR1 LGHDT, CDR2 YNNKEL (reference sequence). CDR3 size: 15 residues. The chain's CDR3 is CASSQEKAEHNEQFF. The CDR3 bases are TGTGCCAGCAGCCAAGAGAAGGCCGAACACAATGAGCAGTTCTTC.

As for this clone: This may be a read error: a much more frequent sequence differs by one nucleotide. The rearrangement links TRBV28 to TRBJ1-5; D remains ambiguous. The CDR3 sequence is 16 residues long. CDR1 is MDHEN and CDR2 is SYDVKM in the germline V gene. The CDR3 spells CASRRARGLGNQSQHF. Here the CDR3 DNA reads TGTGCCAGCAGACGGGCCCGAGGGCTAGGCAATCAGTCCCAGCATTTT. Together with reference TRBV28 and TRBJ1-5, the CDR3 gives the full variable domain: DVKVTQSSRYLVKRTGEKVFLECVQDMDHENMFWYRQDPGLGLRLIYFSYDVKMKEKGDIPEGYSVSREKKERFSLILESASTNQTSMYLCASRRARGLGNQSQHFGDGTRLSIL.

This clone is labeled as medium-sized. This chain connects TRBV28 to TRBJ1-3; TRBD1 agrees at 9 bases. The V and J ends lost 4 bases and 14 bases, in that order; junction bases with no gene match: 12. The CDR3 has 14 residues. The V gene's germline CDR1 is MDHEN and CDR2 SYDVKM. This CDR3 is CASSSLTDRGQVYF. CDR3 in DNA: TGTGCCAGCAGTTCCCTCACGGACAGGGGCCAGGTATATTTT. The whole variable domain, filled in from reference TRBV28 and TRBJ1-3, reads DVKVTQSSRYLVKRTGEKVFLECVQDMDHENMFWYRQDPGLGLRLIYFSYDVKMKEKGDIPEGYSVSREKKERFSLILESASTNQTSMYLCASSSLTDRGQVYFGEGSWLTVV.

For this clone: Possible read error: a much larger clone is one base away. Other DNA sequences within the sample encode an identical CDR3. The chain is built from TRBV3-1 and TRBJ2-2; TRBD2 is a possible D gene (5 bases). This CDR3 is 16 amino acids long. Looked up from germline, CDR1 is LGHDT and CDR2 is YNNKEL (reference sequence). CDR3 in amino acids: CASSQVFRGKVGELFF. CDR3 bases: TGTGCCAGTAGCCAAGTGTTCAGAGGGAAAGTCGGGGAGCTGTTTTTT.

This clone showed up many times. The chain links TRBV4-1 to TRBJ2-7; TRBD1 aligns across 8 bases. CDR1 is MGHRA, CDR2 YSYEKL, per germline. The CDR3 has 16 amino acids. With 3 bases clipped from V and 6 bases from J, the junction kept 13 bases outside the gene matches. CDR3 residues: CASSQDRVGVQAEQYF. CDR3 nucleotide sequence: TGCGCCAGCAGCCAGGACAGGGTTGGAGTTCAGGCCGAGCAGTACTTC.